This TCR beta chain emerged from a study of cytotoxic CD8 clonotypes in ibrutinib-treated CLL. About the research overall: When averaged across all of the samples, the counts came to 255,043 productive templates and about 90,000 productive rearrangements.

TCRdb keeps only in-frame clones here, not all; method: immunoSEQ multiplex PCR. The sample contains some 200,000 clones, about four fifths of which appear only once. Concerning this clone itself: Its antigen is as yet unknown.

General study points: Clonality rose at ibrutinib response, held steady in sustained remission, and fell toward baseline at progression.

CDR1 is MNHEY, CDR2 SMNVEV, per germline (reference sequence). V was trimmed by 2 bases and J by 1 base, leaving 12 bases between them. The CDR3 has 15 residues. The specimen comprised PBMCs, sampled after 12 months of ibrutinib treatment. The chain combines TRBV27 with TRBJ2-7; tentatively, D is TRBD1 (7 bases). The receptor was isolated from a human donor with chronic lymphocytic leukemia. CDR3 nucleotide sequence: TGTGCCAGCAGTTTAGGGGCGGGACAGTCCTACGAGCAGTACTTC. Translated, it gives CASSLGAGQSYEQYF.